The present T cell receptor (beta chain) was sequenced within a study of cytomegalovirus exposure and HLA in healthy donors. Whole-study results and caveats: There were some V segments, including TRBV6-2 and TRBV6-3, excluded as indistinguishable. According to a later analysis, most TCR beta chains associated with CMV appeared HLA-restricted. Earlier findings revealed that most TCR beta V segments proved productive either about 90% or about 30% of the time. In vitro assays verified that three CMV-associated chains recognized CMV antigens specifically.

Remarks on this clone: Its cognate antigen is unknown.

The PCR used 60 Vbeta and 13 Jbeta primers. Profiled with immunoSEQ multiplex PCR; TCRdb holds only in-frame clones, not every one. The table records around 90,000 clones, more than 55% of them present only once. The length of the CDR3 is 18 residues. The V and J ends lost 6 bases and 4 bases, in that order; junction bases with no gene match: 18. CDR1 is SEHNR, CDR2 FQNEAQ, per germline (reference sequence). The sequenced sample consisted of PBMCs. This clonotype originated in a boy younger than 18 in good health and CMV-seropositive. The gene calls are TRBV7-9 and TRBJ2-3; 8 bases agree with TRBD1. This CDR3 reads CASRPSGFRGQRADTQYF. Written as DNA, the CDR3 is TGTGCCAGCAGGCCCTCGGGATTCAGGGGGCAACGAGCAGATACGCAGTATTTT. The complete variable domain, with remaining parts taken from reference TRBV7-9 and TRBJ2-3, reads DTGVSQNPRHKITKRGQNVTFRCDPISEHNRLYWYRQTLGQGPEFLTYFQNEAQLEKSRLLSDRFSAERPKGSFSTLEIQRTEQGDSAMYLCASRPSGFRGQRADTQYFGPGTRLTVL.